This T cell receptor (beta chain) was observed in a study of control samples from healthy donors and cancer patients (dated by TCRdb to 2018 to 2021). About this clone itself: What this receptor recognizes is not known. No base quality information exists; no much larger clone differs at one position.

The CDR3 sequence holds 14 residues, the cysteine and phenylalanine included. The read is trimmed to its CDR3 DNA, 42 bases read in frame from base 1. Between the V and J ends, shortened by 4 bases and 5 bases respectively, the junction contains 17 bases. As encoded in the germline V gene, CDR1 is SQVTM while CDR2 is ANQGSEA. The method behind the library was the immunoSEQ multiplex PCR assay. This is the immuneACCESS table as TCRdb keeps it, with only in-frame sequences that have V and J called. A part of the clones is gone; compared with another copy, unresolved V genes explain less than half, and the rest is unexplained. The sample table lists about 140,000 clones, under 95% of them with a count of one. In total, the top ten clones hold more than 6.5% of the sample.

The sample taken for sequencing was blood. The receptor was derived from a man between 18 and 29 years old in good health. In this chain, TRBV29-1 is recombined with TRBJ2-5; the D gene cannot be named for sure. In nucleotides, the sequence is TGCAGCGTTGGGGGTTCGGGTGGATACGAGACCCAGTACTTC. It specifies CSVGGSGGYETQYF. When the CDR3 is completed using the reference TRBV29-1 and TRBJ2-5 genes on either side, the full variable domain is SAVISQKPSRDICQRGTSLTIQCQVDSQVTMMFWYRQQPGQSLTLIATANQGSEATYESGFVIDKFPISRPNLTFSTLTVSNMSPEDSSIYLCSVGGSGGYETQYFGPGTRLLVL.